This T cell receptor (beta chain) was documented in a study of blood T cells in healthy people across ages. Study information: Template switching retrieved approximately one barcoded beta molecule for each two T cells. Study-wide results and caveats: The fall in TCR beta diversity per million T cells was roughly linear with age. Nothing was known about donor CMV status, and this possibly confounded expanded clonotype changes.

PBMCs, at least 7 million per sample, were isolated. Together with a sample-barcoded 5' primer, a J-beta primer mix was included in a second PCR lasting about 7 to 12 cycles. Using its own MiXCR run on the 5' RACE reads, TCRdb lists one record per CDR3 protein. The data contain about 810,000 distinct CDR3 sequences, under 40% of them seen just once; the ten biggest clones take up 10% to 15%. Notes on this clonotype: The target antigen is unknown.

CDR3 size: 13 residues. Germline lookup yields CDR1 DFQATT and CDR2 SNEGSKA (reference sequence). The ends lost 6 bases at V and 5 bases at J; junction bases unmatched: 9. The chain uses TRBV20-1 and TRBJ1-1, with TRBD1 matching 7 bases. The origin of this receptor is a man younger than 35 in good health. The sequenced material came from blood. CDR3: CSAPQGLGTEAFF. The CDR3 region has the DNA TGCAGTGCCCCACAGGGGTTAGGGACTGAAGCTTTCTTT.